Listed below are T cell receptor beta chains from one sample, sequenced in a study of T cells in Graves' hyperthyroidism and ophthalmopathy. TCRdb itself ran the multiplex PCR reads through MiXCR, one entry per CDR3 protein. The table records 300,000 to 500,000 distinct CDR3 sequences, roughly 13% of them present only once. What was sequenced was blood. The receptors originated from a man aged 50-60 years with Graves' ophthalmopathy. The CDR3 runs from the conserved cysteine through the conserved F or W. Each record gives: CDR3 DNA, CDR3 protein, J gene, clone size, D gene, V gene. A D gene is named only where the DNA matches it firmly. Clone size is given for some rows only: seen once, a few or many times, or a class if the clone is expanded.

TGTGCCAGCAGCTCCAACACAGGGATCACTGAAGCTTCCTTT,CASSSNTGITEASF,TRBJ1-1,-,-,TRBV11-2
TGTGCCAGCAGCTACAACAGGGTCGGGAGCACAGATACGCAGTATTTT,CASSYNRVGSTDTQYF,TRBJ2-3,many,-,TRBV13
TGTGCCAGCAGCCGGACGAGGCAGGTTGAAAAACTGTTTTTT,CASSRTRQVEKLFF,TRBJ1-4,many,-,TRBV11-2
TGTGCCAGCAGCTTAGATTTGGCTAACGGAAACATTCAGTACTTC,CASSLDLANGNIQYF,TRBJ2-4,-,-,TRBV11-2
TGCGCCAGCAGTGAGTGGACTAGCGGGGCAGACGCGAACACCGGGGAGCTGTTTTTT,CASSEWTSGADANTGELFF,TRBJ2-2,many,TRBD2,TRBV10-1
TGCAGTGCTAGCCGACCGTTAGCGGGAGAAACAGATACGCAGTATTTT,CSASRPLAGETDTQYF,TRBJ2-3,many,TRBD2,TRBV20-1
TGTGCCAGCAGTTTCGTGTGGGAGGGCACTGAGCAGTTCTTC,CASSFVWEGTEQFF,TRBJ2-1,-,TRBD2,TRBV28
TGCAGCAGCAATGGGCGTAGCACTGAAGCTTTCTTT,CSSNGRSTEAFF,TRBJ1-1,few,-,TRBV29-1
TGTGCCAGTACCCCCCTCTCAGGGGGGGGCCTGGACACTGAAGCTTTCTTT,CASTPLSGGGLDTEAFF,TRBJ1-1,few,TRBD1,TRBV19
TGTGCCAGCAGTTTAGGGACACTCGCTCCCCAGTACTTC,CASSLGTLAPQYF,TRBJ2-5,many,-,TRBV28
TGTGCCAGCAGCCCTGATAGCGGGAGAGCGAAGACCCAGTACTTC,CASSPDSGRAKTQYF,TRBJ2-5,few,TRBD2,TRBV7-2
TGTGCCAGCACCCGGACTGTCTCTGGGGCCAACGTCCTGACTTTC,CASTRTVSGANVLTF,TRBJ2-6,-,-,TRBV27
TGTGCCAGTAGTATTGGCGGGACTCTACAAGAGACCCAGTACTTC,CASSIGGTLQETQYF,TRBJ2-5,-,-,TRBV19
TGTGCCAGCAGCCTGCGGGCTTCAGCGTCTTATTCCTACGAGCAGTACTTC,CASSLRASASYSYEQYF,TRBJ2-7,-,-,TRBV6-1
TGTGCCAGCAGCTCCAGGAAGGTCGGCAATGAGCAGTTCTTC,CASSSRKVGNEQFF,TRBJ2-1,few,-,TRBV7-8
TGTGCCAGCTTTCCCGACGGACTTCGGACTGAAGCTTTCTTT,CASFPDGLRTEAFF,TRBJ1-1,few,-,TRBV18
TGTGCCAGCAGTCGATTTATTGGGACAGGGGATAACACTGAAGCTTTCTTT,CASSRFIGTGDNTEAFF,TRBJ1-1,many,TRBD1,TRBV27
TGTGCCAGTATAGGGGGGAGTGAGCAGTTCTTC,CASIGGSEQFF,TRBJ2-1,-,-,TRBV19
TGTGCCAGCAGTGAACGGGACAGTATAGGGGCCGATGAGCAGTTCTTC,CASSERDSIGADEQFF,TRBJ2-1,many,TRBD1,TRBV2
TGTGCCAGCAGGGAGACAGGGATTAACATTCAGTACTTC,CASRETGINIQYF,TRBJ2-4,many,TRBD1,TRBV6-1
TGCAGTGGTAGCGGGAGTGCCGACTACGAGCAGTACTTC,CSGSGSADYEQYF,TRBJ2-7,few,TRBD2,TRBV20-1
TGTGCCAGCAGTGAAGAGCGGGAGGTGACCGAGCAGTTCTTC,CASSEEREVTEQFF,TRBJ2-1,many,TRBD2,TRBV6-1
TGCAGTGCTAGAGCACAGGGTGGAAACACCATATATTTT,CSARAQGGNTIYF,TRBJ1-3,many,-,TRBV20-1
TGCAGTGCCCTAGGGCACTTCTACGAGCAGTACTTC,CSALGHFYEQYF,TRBJ2-7,many,-,TRBV20-1
TGTGCCAGCGGGCCGGGACACGACACCGGGGAGCTGTTTTTT,CASGPGHDTGELFF,TRBJ2-2,many,-,TRBV2
TGTGCCAGCAGCCCATCGACAGGACTAAATTCACCCCTCCACTTT,CASSPSTGLNSPLHF,TRBJ1-6,-,-,TRBV9
TGTGCCAGCAGTTACAGCGGGACAGGACTCACAGATACGCAGTATTTT,CASSYSGTGLTDTQYF,TRBJ2-3,-,-,TRBV6-5
TGTGCCAGCAGCTTAGGAGGGGGGACTTACTCCTACGAGCAGTACTTC,CASSLGGGTYSYEQYF,TRBJ2-7,many,-,TRBV13
TGTGCCAGTAGTCTCTTATTGCTGGGTTACACTGAAGCTTTCTTT,CASSLLLLGYTEAFF,TRBJ1-1,few,-,TRBV19
TGCGCCAGCAGCCTCACTCTACAGGGTGGCGAGCAGTACTTC,CASSLTLQGGEQYF,TRBJ2-7,-,-,TRBV5-1
TGTGCCAGCAGAGTCACAGATACGCAGTATTTT,CASRVTDTQYF,TRBJ2-3,many,-,TRBV28
TGTGCCACCAGTGAAGTCTCCCCAGATACGCAGTATTTT,CATSEVSPDTQYF,TRBJ2-3,few,-,TRBV24-1
TGTGCCAGCAGCCTCGGACAGGGGCCTCAAGAGACCCAGTACTTC,CASSLGQGPQETQYF,TRBJ2-5,many,TRBD1,TRBV28
TGTGCCAGCAGCGCAACTAGCGGAGACACAGATACGCAGTATTTT,CASSATSGDTDTQYF,TRBJ2-3,many,TRBD2,TRBV2
TGTGCCAGCAGCCCCCCCGGGGTAATGAACACTGAAGCTTTCTTT,CASSPPGVMNTEAFF,TRBJ1-1,-,-,TRBV2
TGTGCCAGCAGTACTAGTACGGTCTCCTACGAGCAGTACTTC,CASSTSTVSYEQYF,TRBJ2-7,few,-,TRBV6-1
TGTGCCAGCAGTACGACAGGCGACCCAAGGTCACCCCTCCACTTT,CASSTTGDPRSPLHF,TRBJ1-6,many,-,TRBV27
TGTGCCAGCAGCCGACCGGGACTAGCGGGAGGTTTGTTCGAGCAGTACTTC,CASSRPGLAGGLFEQYF,TRBJ2-7,-,TRBD2,TRBV7-9
TGTGCCAGCAGTGAGCGGCAGGGGGCCCTGAACACTGAAGCTTTCTTT,CASSERQGALNTEAFF,TRBJ1-1,many,TRBD1,TRBV2
TGCAGTGCTAGCCCTCACAGGGGGTTCTACAATGAGCAGTTCTTC,CSASPHRGFYNEQFF,TRBJ2-1,-,TRBD1,TRBV20-1
TGTGCCAGTAGCCCCTTGCCCGACGAGCAGTACTTC,CASSPLPDEQYF,TRBJ2-7,-,-,TRBV19
TGTGCCACCAGTGATTCATACGGGGCCGCAGATACGCAGTATTTT,CATSDSYGAADTQYF,TRBJ2-3,many,-,TRBV24-1
TGTGCCAGCAGCGTAGAAGTGGGGAACAATGAGCAGTTCTTC,CASSVEVGNNEQFF,TRBJ2-1,-,-,TRBV9
TGTGCCAGCAGGGACAGGGGTTCGAATAGTGAGCAGTTCTTC,CASRDRGSNSEQFF,TRBJ2-1,many,TRBD1,TRBV3-1
TGTGCCAGTAGTATAGGACTAGCGGGAGGATTAGATACGCAGTATTTT,CASSIGLAGGLDTQYF,TRBJ2-3,few,TRBD2,TRBV19
TGTGCCACCAGTGAGGCCGGGACAGGGAAGGGCTACACCTTC,CATSEAGTGKGYTF,TRBJ1-2,-,TRBD1,TRBV24-1
TGTGCCACCAGTGCCCCCTGGGAGGAGCAGTTCTTC,CATSAPWEEQFF,TRBJ2-1,many,-,TRBV24-1
TGTGCCAGTAGTATCTCTAGCGGCTACGAGCAGTACTTC,CASSISSGYEQYF,TRBJ2-7,-,TRBD2,TRBV19
TGTGCCAGCAGCCTAGGACTAGCGGGACCCGGGGAGCTGTTTTTT,CASSLGLAGPGELFF,TRBJ2-2,-,TRBD2,TRBV12-3/TRBV12-4
TGCGCCAGCAGCTTGGGGGACGACAAATCTGAAGCTTTCTTT,CASSLGDDKSEAFF,TRBJ1-1,many,-,TRBV5-1